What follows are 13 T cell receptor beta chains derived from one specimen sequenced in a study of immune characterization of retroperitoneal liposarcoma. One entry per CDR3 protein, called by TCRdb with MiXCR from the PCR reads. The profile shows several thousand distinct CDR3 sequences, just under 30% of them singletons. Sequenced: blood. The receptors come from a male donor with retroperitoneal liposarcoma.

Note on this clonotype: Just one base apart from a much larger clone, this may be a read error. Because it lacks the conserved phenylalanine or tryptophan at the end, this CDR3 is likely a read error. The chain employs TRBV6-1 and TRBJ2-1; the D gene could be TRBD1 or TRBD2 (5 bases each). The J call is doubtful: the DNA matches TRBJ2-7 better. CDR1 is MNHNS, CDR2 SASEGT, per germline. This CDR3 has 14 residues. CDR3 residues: CASSVGLVGNEQYL. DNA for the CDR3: TGTGCCAGCAGTGTGGGGCTAGTCGGGAACGAGCAGTACTTA.

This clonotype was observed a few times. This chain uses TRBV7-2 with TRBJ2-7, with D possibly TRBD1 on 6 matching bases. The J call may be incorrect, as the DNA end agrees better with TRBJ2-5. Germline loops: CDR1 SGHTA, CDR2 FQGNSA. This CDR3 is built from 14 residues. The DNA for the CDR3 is TGTGCCAGCAGCTTAGACAGGGCTCAAGAGACCCAGTACTTC. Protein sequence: CASSLDRAQETQYF.

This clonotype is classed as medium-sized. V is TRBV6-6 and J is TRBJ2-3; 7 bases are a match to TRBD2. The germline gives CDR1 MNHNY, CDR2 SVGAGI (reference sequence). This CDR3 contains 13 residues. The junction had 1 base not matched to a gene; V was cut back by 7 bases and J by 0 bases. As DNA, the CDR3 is TGTGCCAGCAAGACTAGCAGCACAGATACGCAGTATTTT. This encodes CASKTSSTDTQYF.

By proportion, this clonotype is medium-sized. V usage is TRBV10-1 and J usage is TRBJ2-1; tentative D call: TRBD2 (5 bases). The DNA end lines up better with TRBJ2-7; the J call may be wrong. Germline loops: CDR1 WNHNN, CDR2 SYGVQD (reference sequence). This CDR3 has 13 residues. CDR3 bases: TGCGCCAGCAGTGACACAAACCGGGGCGAGCAGTACTTC. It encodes CASSDTNRGEQYF.

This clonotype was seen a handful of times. The CDR3 is CASRQGQALEGYTF. Here the CDR3 DNA reads TGCGCCAGCAGGCAGGGACAGGCCTTGGAGGGCTACACCTTC. The chain links TRBV4-1 to TRBJ1-2; TRBD1 matches at 8 bases. The trim removed 6 bases at V and 8 bases at J, leaving 11 bases unmatched. Germline-derived CDR1 and CDR2 are MGHRA and YSYEKL. The length of the CDR3 is 14 residues.

CDR3 bases: TGTGCCAGCAGTACCACGACAGGGGAGCAGTTCTTC. Protein sequence: CASSTTTGEQFF. The rearrangement uses TRBV6-1 and TRBJ2-1; 7 bases are shared with TRBD1. This CDR3 is built from 12 residues. Germline lookup yields CDR1 MNHNS and CDR2 SASEGT. V lost 5 bases and J lost 10; bases outside the gene matches: 5.

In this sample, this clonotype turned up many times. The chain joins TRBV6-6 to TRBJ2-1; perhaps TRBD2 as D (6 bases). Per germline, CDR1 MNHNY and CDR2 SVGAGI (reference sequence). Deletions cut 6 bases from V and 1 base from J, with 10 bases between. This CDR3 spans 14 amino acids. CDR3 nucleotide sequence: TGTGCCAGCAGACTAGCCGCATCCTACAATGAGCAGTTCTTC. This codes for CASRLAASYNEQFF.

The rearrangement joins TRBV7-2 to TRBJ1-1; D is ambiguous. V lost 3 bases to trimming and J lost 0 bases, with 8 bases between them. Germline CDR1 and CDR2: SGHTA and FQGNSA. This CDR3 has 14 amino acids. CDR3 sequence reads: CASSFWKVNTEAFF. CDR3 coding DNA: TGTGCCAGCAGCTTCTGGAAGGTGAACACTGAAGCTTTCTTT.

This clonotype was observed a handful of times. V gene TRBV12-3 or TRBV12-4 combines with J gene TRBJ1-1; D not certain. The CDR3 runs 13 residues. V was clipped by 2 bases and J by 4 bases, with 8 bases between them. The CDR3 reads CASSLPGPTEAFF. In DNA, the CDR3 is TGTGCCAGCAGTTTACCCGGGCCCACTGAAGCTTTCTTT.

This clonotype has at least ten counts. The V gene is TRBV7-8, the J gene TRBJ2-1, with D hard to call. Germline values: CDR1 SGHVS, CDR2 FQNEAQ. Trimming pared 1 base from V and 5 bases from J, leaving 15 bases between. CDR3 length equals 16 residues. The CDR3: CASSLEGADPHNEQFF. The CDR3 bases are TGTGCCAGCAGCTTAGAGGGTGCAGATCCGCACAATGAGCAGTTCTTC.

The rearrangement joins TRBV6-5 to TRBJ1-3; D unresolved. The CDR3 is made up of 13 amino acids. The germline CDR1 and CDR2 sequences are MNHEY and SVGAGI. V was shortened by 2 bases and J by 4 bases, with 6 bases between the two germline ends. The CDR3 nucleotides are TGTGCCAGCAGTTACCGCAGGGGAAACACCATATATTTT. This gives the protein CASSYRRGNTIYF.

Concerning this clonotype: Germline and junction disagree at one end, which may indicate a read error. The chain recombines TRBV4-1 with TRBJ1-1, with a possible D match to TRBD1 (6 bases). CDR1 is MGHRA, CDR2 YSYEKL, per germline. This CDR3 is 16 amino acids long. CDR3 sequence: CASSQVKTGWITEAFF. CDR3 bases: TGTGCCAGCAGCCAAGTAAAGACAGGATGGATCACTGAAGCTTTCTTT.

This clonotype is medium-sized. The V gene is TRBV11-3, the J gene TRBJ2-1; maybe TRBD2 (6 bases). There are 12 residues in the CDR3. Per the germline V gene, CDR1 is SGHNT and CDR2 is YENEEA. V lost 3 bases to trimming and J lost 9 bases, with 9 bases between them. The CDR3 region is CASSFGTSEQFF. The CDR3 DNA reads TGTGCCAGCAGCTTTGGGACTTCTGAGCAGTTCTTC.